This TCR beta chain was identified in a study of shared clonotypes between healthy human individuals. Sequenced by immunoSEQ multiplex PCR; TCRdb stores in-frame clones only, minus some. In the table there are a few hundred thousand clones, roughly 97% of which are singletons. The specimen was naive CD4+ T cells sorted from blood. The subset was: CD45RA+ positively selected. This sequence originates from a woman aged 25 to 39 in good health.

The CDR3 nucleotides are TGTGCCAGCAGTTTCTCCTACGAGCAGTACTTC. Encoded protein: CASSFSYEQYF. V gene TRBV6-6 combines with J gene TRBJ2-7; D is uncertain. The CDR3 totals 11 residues. Trimming shortened V by 4 bases and J by 0 bases, and 1 base separated the two germline ends. Germline V gene sequence: CDR1 MNHNY, CDR2 SVGAGI (reference sequence).